Below, 5 T cell receptor beta chains from the same sample are listed, as sequenced in a study of cytomegalovirus exposure and HLA in healthy donors. Assay used: immunoSEQ multiplex PCR; TCRdb lists only in-frame clones, some missing. There are over 120,000 clones in the sample; approximately 86% occur only once, and 4.5% lies in the top ten. Sequencing used PBMCs. These receptors all come from a man aged 18-30 years in good health and CMV-seropositive.

The chain links TRBV7-9 to TRBJ2-4; 7 positions agree with TRBD1. This CDR3 region has 16 residues. Germline V gene lookup returns CDR1 SEHNR and CDR2 FQNEAQ (reference sequence). With 0 bases clipped from V and 6 bases from J, the junction kept 8 bases outside the gene matches. The CDR3 region has the DNA TGTGCCAGCAGCTTAGCGGTACGGACAGGTGGAAACATTCAGTACTTC. This sequence encodes CASSLAVRTGGNIQYF. Full variable domain (rest looked up from reference TRBV7-9 and TRBJ2-4): DTGVSQNPRHKITKRGQNVTFRCDPISEHNRLYWYRQTLGQGPEFLTYFQNEAQLEKSRLLSDRFSAERPKGSFSTLEIQRTEQGDSAMYLCASSLAVRTGGNIQYFGAGTRLSVL.

The chain recombines TRBV9 with TRBJ2-3; 9 bases line up with TRBD1. The CDR3 is made up of 15 amino acids. After removal of 4 bases from V and 3 bases from J, the junction contained 6 bases not matched to a gene. CDR1 is SGDLS, CDR2 YYNGEE, per germline. CDR3 loop: CASSKQGAGTDTQYF. The CDR3 DNA is TGTGCCAGCAGCAAACAGGGGGCGGGTACAGATACGCAGTATTTT.

For the CDR3, the DNA is TGTGCCAGCATTGTATCACGAACAGACACCGGGGAGCTGTTTTTT. It encodes CASIVSRTDTGELFF. The rearrangement joins TRBV2 to TRBJ2-2, with D hard to call. The germline gives CDR1 SNHLY, CDR2 FYNNEI. The CDR3 has 15 residues. The germline V and J ends were trimmed by 7 bases and 3 bases, with 15 bases remaining between them.

V and J are TRBV10-3 and TRBJ1-1, with D unclear. The CDR3 length is 14 residues. The germline V gene encodes CDR1 ENHRY and CDR2 SYGVKD. V was trimmed by 0 bases and J by 6 bases, leaving 11 bases between them. The DNA of the CDR3 is TGTGCCATCAGTGAGTCGACTGCTCCATCTGAAGCTTTCTTT. Residues: CAISESTAPSEAFF.

The chain carries TRBV9 and TRBJ2-3; 8 bases are shared with TRBD2. Germline V gene data show CDR1 as SGDLS and CDR2 as YYNGEE. CDR3 size: 15 residues. V was clipped by 3 bases and J by 0 bases; unmatched bases: 3. The CDR3 DNA is TGTGCCAGCAGCGGTAGCGGGACTAGCACAGATACGCAGTATTTT. This gives the protein CASSGSGTSTDTQYF.